This T cell receptor (beta chain) is drawn from a study of cytomegalovirus exposure and HLA in healthy donors. This PCR relied on a set of 60 Vbeta primers and 13 Jbeta primers. Sequenced by immunoSEQ multiplex PCR; TCRdb stores in-frame clones only, minus some. The table has some 140,000 clones, less than 85% seen once; the top ten hold 1.5%. Source material: PBMCs. The receptor was derived from a man aged 35-49 years in good health and CMV-seronegative.

The CDR3 nucleotides read TGTGCCAGCAGCCCGAGGCGGCTAGCCTCAAACGAGCAGTTCTTC. Encoded protein: CASSPRRLASNEQFF. The chain carries TRBV13 and TRBJ2-1, with D perhaps TRBD2 (5 bases). Trimming took 5 bases from V and 10 from J, leaving 21 bases between them. Germline CDR1 PRHDT, CDR2 FYEKMQ (reference sequence). This CDR3 comprises 15 residues.